The clone carrying this TCR beta chain was detected a few times. Sequencing was performed with immunoSEQ multiplex PCR; in TCRdb, only in-frame clones are kept and a portion is missing. This table has 90,000 or so clones, roughly 89% appearing once. The CDR3 loop spans 16 amino acids. Trimming removed 1 base from V and 8 bases from J, with 18 bases in between. Germline assignment: CDR1 MGHRA and CDR2 YSYEKL. The data are from a study of blood T cell repertoires in COVID-19. This rearrangement joins TRBV4-1 to TRBJ2-4, with D perhaps TRBD2 (7 bases). Sequencing was performed on peripheral blood. This sequence was found in an elderly woman with active COVID-19. CDR3: CASSQVLARAGDIQYF. DNA for the CDR3: TGCGCCAGCAGCCAAGTACTAGCGCGAGCAGGGGACATTCAGTACTTC.